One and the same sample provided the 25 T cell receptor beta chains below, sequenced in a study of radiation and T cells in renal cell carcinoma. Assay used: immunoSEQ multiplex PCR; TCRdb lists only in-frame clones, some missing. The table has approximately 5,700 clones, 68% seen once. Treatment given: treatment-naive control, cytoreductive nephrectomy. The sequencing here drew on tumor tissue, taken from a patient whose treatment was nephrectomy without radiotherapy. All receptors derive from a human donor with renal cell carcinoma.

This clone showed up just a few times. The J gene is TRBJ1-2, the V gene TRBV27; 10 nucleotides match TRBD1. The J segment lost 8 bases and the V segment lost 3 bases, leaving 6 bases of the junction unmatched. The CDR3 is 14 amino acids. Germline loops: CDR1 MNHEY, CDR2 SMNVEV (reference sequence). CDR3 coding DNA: TGTGCCAGCAGTTTGAGACAGGGGGCTCGGGGCTACACCTTC. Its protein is CASSLRQGARGYTF.

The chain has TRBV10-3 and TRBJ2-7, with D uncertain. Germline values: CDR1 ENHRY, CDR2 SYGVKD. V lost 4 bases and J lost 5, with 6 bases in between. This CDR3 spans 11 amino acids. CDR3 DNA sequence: TGTGCCATCAGTGTTGGCAACGAGCAGTACTTC. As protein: CAISVGNEQYF.

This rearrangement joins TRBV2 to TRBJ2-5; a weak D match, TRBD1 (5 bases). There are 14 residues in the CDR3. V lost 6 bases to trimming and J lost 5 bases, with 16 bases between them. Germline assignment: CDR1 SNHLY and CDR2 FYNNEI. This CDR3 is CASSLTTGMETQYF. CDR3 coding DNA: TGTGCCAGCAGCTTAACAACAGGCATGGAGACCCAGTACTTC.

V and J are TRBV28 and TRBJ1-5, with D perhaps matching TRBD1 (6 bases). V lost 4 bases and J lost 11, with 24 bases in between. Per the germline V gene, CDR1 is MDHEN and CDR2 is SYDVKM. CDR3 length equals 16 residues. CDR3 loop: CASSSAQGLGPKTQHF. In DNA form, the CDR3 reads TGTGCCAGCAGTTCCGCACAGGGACTGGGGCCAAAGACCCAGCATTTT. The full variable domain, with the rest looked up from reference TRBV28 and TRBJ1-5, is DVKVTQSSRYLVKRTGEKVFLECVQDMDHENMFWYRQDPGLGLRLIYFSYDVKMKEKGDIPEGYSVSREKKERFSLILESASTNQTSMYLCASSSAQGLGPKTQHFGDGTRLSIL.

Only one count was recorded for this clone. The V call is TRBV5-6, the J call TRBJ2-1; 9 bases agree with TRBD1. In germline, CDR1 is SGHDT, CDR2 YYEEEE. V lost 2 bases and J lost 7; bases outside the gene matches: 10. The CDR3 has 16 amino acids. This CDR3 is CASSFNSGTGQNEQFF. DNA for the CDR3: TGTGCCAGCAGCTTCAACTCCGGGACAGGGCAAAATGAGCAGTTCTTC. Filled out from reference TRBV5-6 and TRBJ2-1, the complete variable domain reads DAGVTQSPTHLIKTRGQQVTLRCSPKSGHDTVSWYQQALGQGPQFIFQYYEEEERQRGNFPDRFSGHQFPNYSSELNVNALLLGDSALYLCASSFNSGTGQNEQFFGPGTRLTVL.

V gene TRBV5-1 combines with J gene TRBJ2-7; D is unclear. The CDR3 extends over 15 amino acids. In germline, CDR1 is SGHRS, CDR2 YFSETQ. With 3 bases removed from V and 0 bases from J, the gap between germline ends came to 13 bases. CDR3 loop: CASSSYGRSSYEQYF. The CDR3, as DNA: TGCGCCAGCAGCTCTTATGGCAGAAGCTCCTACGAGCAGTACTTC.

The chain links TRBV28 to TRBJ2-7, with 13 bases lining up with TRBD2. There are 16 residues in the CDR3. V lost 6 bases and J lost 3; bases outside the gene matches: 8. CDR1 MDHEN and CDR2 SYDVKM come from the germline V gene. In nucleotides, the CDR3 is TGTGCCAGCAGCTCGAGGACTAGCGGGAGTCTCTACGAGCAGTACTTC. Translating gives CASSSRTSGSLYEQYF.

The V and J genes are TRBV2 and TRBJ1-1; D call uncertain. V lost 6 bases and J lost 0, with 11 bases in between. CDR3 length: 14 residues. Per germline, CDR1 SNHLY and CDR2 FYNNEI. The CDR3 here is CASRREDLNTEAFF. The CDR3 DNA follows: TGTGCCAGCAGGAGAGAAGATTTGAACACTGAAGCTTTCTTT.

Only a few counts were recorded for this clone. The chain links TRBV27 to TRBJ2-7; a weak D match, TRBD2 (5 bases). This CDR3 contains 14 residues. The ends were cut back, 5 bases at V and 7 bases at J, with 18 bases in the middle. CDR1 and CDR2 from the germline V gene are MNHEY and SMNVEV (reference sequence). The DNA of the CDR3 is TGTGCCAGCAGTGTAACGACGGATCGGAGGGAGCAGTACTTC. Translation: CASSVTTDRREQYF.

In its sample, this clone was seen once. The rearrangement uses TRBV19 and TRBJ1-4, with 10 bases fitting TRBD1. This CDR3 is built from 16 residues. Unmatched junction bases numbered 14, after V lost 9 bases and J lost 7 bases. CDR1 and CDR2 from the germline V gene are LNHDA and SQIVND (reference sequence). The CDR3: CASQVLGTGVPEKLFF. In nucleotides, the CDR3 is TGTGCCAGCCAAGTATTGGGGACAGGGGTCCCTGAAAAACTGTTTTTT.

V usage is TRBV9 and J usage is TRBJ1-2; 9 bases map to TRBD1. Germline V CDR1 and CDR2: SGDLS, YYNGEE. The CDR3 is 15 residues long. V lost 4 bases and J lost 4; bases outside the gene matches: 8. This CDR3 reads CASSSAGQGGYGYTF. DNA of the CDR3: TGTGCCAGCAGCTCCGCGGGACAGGGAGGCTATGGCTACACCTTC. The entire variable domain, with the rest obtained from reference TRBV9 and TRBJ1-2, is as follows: DSGVTQTPKHLITATGQRVTLRCSPRSGDLSVYWYQQSLDQGLQFLIQYYNGEERAKGNILERFSAQQFPDLHSELNLSSLELGDSALYFCASSSAGQGGYGYTFGSGTRLTVV.

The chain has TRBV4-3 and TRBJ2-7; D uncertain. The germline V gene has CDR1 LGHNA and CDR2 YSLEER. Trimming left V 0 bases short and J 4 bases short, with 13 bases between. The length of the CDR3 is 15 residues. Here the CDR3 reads CASSQDARSRYEQYF. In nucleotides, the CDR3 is TGCGCCAGCAGCCAAGATGCTAGATCCCGTTACGAGCAGTACTTC.

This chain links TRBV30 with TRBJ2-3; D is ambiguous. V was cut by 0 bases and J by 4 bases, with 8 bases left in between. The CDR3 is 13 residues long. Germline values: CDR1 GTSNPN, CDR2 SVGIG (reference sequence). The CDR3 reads CAWSVSYPDTQYF. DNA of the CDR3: TGTGCCTGGAGTGTGTCATACCCAGATACGCAGTATTTT. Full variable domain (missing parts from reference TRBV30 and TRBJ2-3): SQTIHQWPATLVQPVGSPLSLECTVEGTSNPNLYWYRQAAGRGLQLLFYSVGIGQISSEVPQNLSASRPQDRQFILSSKKLLLSDSGFYLCAWSVSYPDTQYFGPGTRLTVL.

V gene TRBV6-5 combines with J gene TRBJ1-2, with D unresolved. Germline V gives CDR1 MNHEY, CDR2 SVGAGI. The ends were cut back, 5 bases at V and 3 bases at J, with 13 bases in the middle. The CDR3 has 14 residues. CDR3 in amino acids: CASSQPWADYGYTF. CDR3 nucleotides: TGTGCCAGCAGTCAACCTTGGGCAGACTATGGCTACACCTTC.

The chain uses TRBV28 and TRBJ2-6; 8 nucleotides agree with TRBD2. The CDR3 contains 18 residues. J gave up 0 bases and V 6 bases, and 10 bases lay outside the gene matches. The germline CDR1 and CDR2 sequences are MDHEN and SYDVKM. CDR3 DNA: TGTGCCAGCAGCCCCCCGGGGGGGGGAAACTCTGGGGCCAACGTCCTGACTTTC. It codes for CASSPPGGGNSGANVLTF. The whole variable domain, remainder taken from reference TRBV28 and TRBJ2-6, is DVKVTQSSRYLVKRTGEKVFLECVQDMDHENMFWYRQDPGLGLRLIYFSYDVKMKEKGDIPEGYSVSREKKERFSLILESASTNQTSMYLCASSPPGGGNSGANVLTFGAGSRLTVL.

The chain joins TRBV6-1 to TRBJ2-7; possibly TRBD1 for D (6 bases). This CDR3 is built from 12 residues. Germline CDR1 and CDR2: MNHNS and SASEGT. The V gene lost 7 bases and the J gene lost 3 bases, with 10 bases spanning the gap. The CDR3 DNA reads TGTGCCAGCAAGGGGGACATCTACGAGCAGTACTTC. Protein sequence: CASKGDIYEQYF.

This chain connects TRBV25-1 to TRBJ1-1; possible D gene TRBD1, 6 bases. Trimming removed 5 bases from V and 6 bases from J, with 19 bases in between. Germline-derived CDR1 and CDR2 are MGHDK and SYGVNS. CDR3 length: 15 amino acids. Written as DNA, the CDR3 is TGTGCCAGCAGTCGAGGGGGGGCCGTTTTGTCTGAAGCTTTCTTT. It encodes CASSRGGAVLSEAFF.

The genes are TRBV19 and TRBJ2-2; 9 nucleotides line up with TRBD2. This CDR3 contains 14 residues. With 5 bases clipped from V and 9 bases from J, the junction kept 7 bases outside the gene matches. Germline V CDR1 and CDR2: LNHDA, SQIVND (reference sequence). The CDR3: CASSWAGGPWELFF. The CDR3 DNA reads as TGTGCCAGTAGTTGGGCGGGAGGGCCCTGGGAGCTGTTTTTT.

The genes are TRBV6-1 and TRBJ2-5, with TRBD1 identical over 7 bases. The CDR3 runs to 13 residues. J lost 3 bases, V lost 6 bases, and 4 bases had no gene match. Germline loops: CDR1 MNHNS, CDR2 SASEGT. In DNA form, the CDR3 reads TGTGCCAGCAGGACAGGGACAGAAGAGACCCAGTACTTC. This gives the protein CASRTGTEETQYF.

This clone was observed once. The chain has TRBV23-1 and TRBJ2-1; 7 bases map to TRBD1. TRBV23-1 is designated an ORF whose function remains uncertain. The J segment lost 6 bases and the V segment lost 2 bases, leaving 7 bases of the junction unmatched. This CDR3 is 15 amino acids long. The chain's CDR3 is CASSQPYRGPNEQFF. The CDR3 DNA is TGCGCCAGCAGTCAACCCTACAGGGGACCCAATGAGCAGTTCTTC.

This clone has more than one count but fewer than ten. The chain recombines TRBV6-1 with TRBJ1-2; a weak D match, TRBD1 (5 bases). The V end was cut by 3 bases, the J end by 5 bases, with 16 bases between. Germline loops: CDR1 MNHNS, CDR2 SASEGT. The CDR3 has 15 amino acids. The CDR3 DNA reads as TGTGCCAGCAGTGAGGGGCGGGACCCTCGGTATGGCTACACCTTC. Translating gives CASSEGRDPRYGYTF.

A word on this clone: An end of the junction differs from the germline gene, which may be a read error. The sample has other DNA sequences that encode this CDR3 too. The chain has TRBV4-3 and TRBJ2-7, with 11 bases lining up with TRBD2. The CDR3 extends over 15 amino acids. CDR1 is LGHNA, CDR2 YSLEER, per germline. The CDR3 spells CASSQVAGGPGEQYF. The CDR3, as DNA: TGCGCCAGCAGCCAGGTAGCGGGAGGGCCTGGCGAGCAATACTTC.

The CDR3, as DNA: TGTGCCAGCAGTGAAGACCGGATCATTAACGTCTACACCTTC. Amino acid sequence: CASSEDRIINVYTF. The V and J genes are TRBV6-1 and TRBJ1-2; D ambiguous. CDR1 and CDR2 from the germline V gene are MNHNS and SASEGT. CDR3 length equals 14 residues. V gave up 1 base and J gave up 10 bases, with 16 bases separating them.

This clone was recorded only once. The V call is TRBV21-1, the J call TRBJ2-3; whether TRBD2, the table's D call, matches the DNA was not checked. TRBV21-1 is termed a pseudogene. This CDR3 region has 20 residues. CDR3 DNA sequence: TGTGCCAGCAGCAAACCCCAGCTAGCGGGAGGGCCTAAGAGCACAGATACGCAGTATTTT. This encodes CASSKPQLAGGPKSTDTQYF.

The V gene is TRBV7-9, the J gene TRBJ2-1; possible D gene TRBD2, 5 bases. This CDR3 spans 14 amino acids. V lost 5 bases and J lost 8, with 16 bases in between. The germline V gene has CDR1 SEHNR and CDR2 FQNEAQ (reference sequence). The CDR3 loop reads CASSPLDSFHEQFF. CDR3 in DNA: TGTGCCAGCAGCCCTTTGGACTCGTTCCATGAGCAGTTCTTC.